A selection of T cell receptor beta chains follows, all from one sample in a study of T cell responses to AZD1222 COVID-19 vaccine. The protocol was immunoSEQ multiplex PCR, while the TCRdb copy is restricted to in-frame clones and leaves out a portion. This table holds more than 85,000 clones, roughly 90% found once. Sequencing was performed on peripheral blood, taken on day 0 of AZD1222 vaccination. The receptors stem from an adult in good health. Each CDR3 is given with its conserved first and last residue. The D gene is left open where the match is weak. Expanded clones are given a class, and other clones once, few, many or no size at all.

>NA|NA|TRBJ2-1|TRBV11-3
CASSDVGRVPPREQFF
TGTGCCAGCAGCGACGTTGGGCGGGTCCCACCTCGGGAGCAGTTCTTC
>NA|NA|TRBJ2-5|TRBV5-6
CASSLGVRRETQYF
TGTGCCAGCAGCTTGGGAGTCAGGAGAGAGACCCAGTACTTC
>NA|NA|TRBJ1-1|TRBV5-1
CASSLQQNTEAFF
TGCGCCAGCAGCTTACAACAAAACACTGAAGCTTTCTTT
>NA|TRBD1|TRBJ2-5|TRBV2
CASSGQGDQETQYF
TGTGCCAGCAGTGGACAGGGAGACCAAGAGACCCAGTACTTC
>NA|NA|TRBJ1-4|TRBV5-4
CASSLGGGDEKLFF
TGTGCCAGCAGCTTGGGGGGCGGGGATGAAAAACTGTTTTTT
>NA|NA|TRBJ2-3|TRBV11-2
CASSFRGAWTDTQYF
TGTGCCAGCAGCTTTAGGGGTGCCTGGACAGATACGCAGTATTTT
>NA|NA|TRBJ1-2|TRBV21-1
CASSKGQGPEPNYGYTF
TGTGCCAGCAGCAAAGGACAGGGGCCCGAACCTAACTATGGCTACACCTTC
>NA|NA|TRBJ2-2|TRBV14
CASSPPTSTGELFF
TGTGCCAGCAGCCCCCCGACCTCCACCGGGGAGCTGTTTTTT
>NA|NA|TRBJ2-5|TRBV18
CASSPRGSQETQYF
TGTGCCAGCTCACCAAGGGGGTCCCAAGAGACCCAGTACTTC
>once|NA|TRBJ1-6|TRBV4-3
CASSQDPHSEGYNSPLHF
TGCGCCAGCAGCCAAGATCCCCACAGTGAAGGGTACAATTCACCCCTCCACTTT
>NA|NA|TRBJ2-3|TRBV9
CASSEAPRPDTQYF
TGTGCCAGCAGCGAGGCGCCGCGCCCAGATACGCAGTATTTT
>NA|TRBD1|TRBJ1-1|TRBV28
CASSPGTGNTEAFF
TGTGCCAGCAGTCCCGGGACAGGGAACACTGAAGCTTTCTTT
>once|TRBD2|TRBJ2-2|TRBV10-2
CASSSWGGGELFF
TGCGCCAGCAGTAGTTGGGGGGGCGGGGAGCTGTTTTTT
>NA|NA|TRBJ2-1|TRBV5-1
CASSLGGRNNEQFF
TGCGCCAGCAGCTTGGGGGGGCGCAACAATGAGCAGTTCTTC
>once|NA|TRBJ1-2|TRBV2
CASSAEQGSRGYTF
TGTGCCAGCAGTGCCGAACAGGGTTCGCGGGGCTACACCTTC
>NA|TRBD1|TRBJ2-5|TRBV28
CASSARQGSETQYF
TGTGCCAGCAGTGCGCGACAGGGTTCAGAGACCCAGTACTTC
>NA|NA|TRBJ1-5|TRBV28
CASSWGTGVGQPQHF
TGTGCCAGCAGCTGGGGCACGGGGGTCGGTCAGCCCCAGCATTTT
>NA|NA|TRBJ2-3|TRBV11-3
CASSFRESDTQYF
TGTGCCAGCAGCTTCAGGGAGTCAGATACGCAGTATTTT
>few|NA|TRBJ2-7|TRBV5-6
CASSLSAAYEQYF
TGTGCCAGCAGCTTGAGTGCAGCTTACGAGCAGTACTTC
>once|TRBD2|TRBJ2-1|TRBV10-3
CAISESKAGGGRDEQFF
TGTGCCATCAGTGAGTCGAAGGCGGGAGGGGGTCGAGATGAGCAGTTCTTC
>NA|NA|TRBJ2-1|TRBV27
CASSLSLGGLFDEQFF
TGTGCCAGCAGTTTATCGTTGGGGGGCCTTTTCGATGAGCAGTTCTTC
>few|NA|TRBJ1-3|TRBV28
CASSFRTTTGNTIYF
TGTGCCAGCAGTTTCCGCACTACCACAGGAAACACCATATATTTT
>NA|NA|TRBJ1-1|TRBV10-1
CASSESLLSTEAFF
TGCGCCAGCAGTGAGTCGCTTTTATCCACTGAAGCTTTCTTT
>NA|NA|TRBJ1-5|TRBV11-2
CASSPSGMQPQHF
TGTGCCAGCTCACCGTCGGGGATGCAGCCCCAGCATTTT
>NA|TRBD2|TRBJ2-1|TRBV10-2
CASGGTSGSNEQFF
TGCGCCAGCGGGGGGACTAGCGGGAGCAATGAGCAGTTCTTC
>NA|TRBD1|TRBJ2-1|TRBV7-8
CASSHRDRRHLDYNEQFF
TGTGCCAGCAGTCACCGGGACAGGCGACATCTTGATTACAATGAGCAGTTCTTC
>NA|TRBD2|TRBJ2-1|TRBV19
CASSIKAGGYNEQFF
TGTGCCAGTAGTATTAAAGCGGGAGGGTACAATGAGCAGTTCTTC
>NA|NA|TRBJ1-1|TRBV5-6
CASSRPGSATEAFF
TGTGCCAGCAGCCGCCCCGGGAGCGCCACTGAAGCTTTCTTT
>NA|NA|TRBJ2-6|TRBV2
CASSEIPPQTSGANVLTF
TGTGCCAGCAGTGAAATTCCCCCTCAAACCTCTGGGGCCAACGTCCTGACTTTC